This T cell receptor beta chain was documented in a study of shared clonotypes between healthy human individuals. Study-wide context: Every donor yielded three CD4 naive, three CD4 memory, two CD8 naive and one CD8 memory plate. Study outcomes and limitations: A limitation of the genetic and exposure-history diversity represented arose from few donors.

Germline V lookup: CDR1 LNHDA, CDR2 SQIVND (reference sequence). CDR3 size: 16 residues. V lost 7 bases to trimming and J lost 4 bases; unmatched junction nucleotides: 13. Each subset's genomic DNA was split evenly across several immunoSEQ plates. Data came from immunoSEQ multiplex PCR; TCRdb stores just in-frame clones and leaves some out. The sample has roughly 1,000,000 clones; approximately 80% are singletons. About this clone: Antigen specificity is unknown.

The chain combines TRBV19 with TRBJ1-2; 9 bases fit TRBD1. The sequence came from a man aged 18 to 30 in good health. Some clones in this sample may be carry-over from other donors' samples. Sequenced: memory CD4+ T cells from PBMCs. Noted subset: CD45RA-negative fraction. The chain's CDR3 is CASTPVLPQGAYGYTF. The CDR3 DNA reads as TGTGCCAGTACCCCTGTATTGCCACAGGGGGCCTATGGCTACACCTTC.